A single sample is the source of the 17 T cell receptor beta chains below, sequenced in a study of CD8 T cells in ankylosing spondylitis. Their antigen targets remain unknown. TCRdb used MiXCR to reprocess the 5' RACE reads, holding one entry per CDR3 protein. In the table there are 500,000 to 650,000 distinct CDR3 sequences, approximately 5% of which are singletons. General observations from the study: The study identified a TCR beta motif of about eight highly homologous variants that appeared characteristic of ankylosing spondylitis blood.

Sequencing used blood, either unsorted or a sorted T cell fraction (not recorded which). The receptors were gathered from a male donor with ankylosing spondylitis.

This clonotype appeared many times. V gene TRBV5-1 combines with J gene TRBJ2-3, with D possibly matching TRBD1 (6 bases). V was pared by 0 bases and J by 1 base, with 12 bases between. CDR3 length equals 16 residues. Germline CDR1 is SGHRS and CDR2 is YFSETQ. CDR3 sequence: CASSLVMGARTDTQYF. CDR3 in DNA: TGCGCCAGCAGCTTGGTTATGGGGGCCCGCACAGATACGCAGTATTTT.

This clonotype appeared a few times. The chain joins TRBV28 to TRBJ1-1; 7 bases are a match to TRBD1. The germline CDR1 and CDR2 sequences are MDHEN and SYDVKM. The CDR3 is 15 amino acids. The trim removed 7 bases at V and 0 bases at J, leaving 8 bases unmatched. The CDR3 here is CASTNSGTVNTEAFF. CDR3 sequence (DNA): TGTGCCAGCACCAATTCCGGGACAGTGAACACTGAAGCTTTCTTT.

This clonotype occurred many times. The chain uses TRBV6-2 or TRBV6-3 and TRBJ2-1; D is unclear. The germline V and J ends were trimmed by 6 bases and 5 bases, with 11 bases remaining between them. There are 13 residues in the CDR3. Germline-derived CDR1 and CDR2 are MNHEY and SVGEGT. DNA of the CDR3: TGTGCCAGCAGACGTCTTAGCAACAATGAGCAGTTCTTC. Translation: CASRRLSNNEQFF.

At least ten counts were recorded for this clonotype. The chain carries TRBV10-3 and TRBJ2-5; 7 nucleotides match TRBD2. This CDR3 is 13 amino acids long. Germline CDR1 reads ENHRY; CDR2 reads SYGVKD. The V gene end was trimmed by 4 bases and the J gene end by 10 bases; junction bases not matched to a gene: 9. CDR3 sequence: CAISAATSGDQYF. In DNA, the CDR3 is TGTGCCATCAGTGCCGCCACAAGCGGGGACCAGTACTTC.

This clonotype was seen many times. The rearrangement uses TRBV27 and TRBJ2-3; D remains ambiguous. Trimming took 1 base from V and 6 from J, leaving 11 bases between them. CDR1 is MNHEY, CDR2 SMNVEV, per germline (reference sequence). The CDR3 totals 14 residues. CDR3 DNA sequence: TGTGCCAGCAGTTTATACGATGGATCGGATACGCAGTATTTT. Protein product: CASSLYDGSDTQYF.

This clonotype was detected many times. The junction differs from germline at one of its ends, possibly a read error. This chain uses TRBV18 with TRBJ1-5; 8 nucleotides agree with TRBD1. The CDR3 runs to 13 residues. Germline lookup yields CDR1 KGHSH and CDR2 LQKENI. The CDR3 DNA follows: TGCGCCAGCAGCCCAGGGGGCGATCAGCCCCAGCATTTT. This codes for CASSPGGDQPQHF.

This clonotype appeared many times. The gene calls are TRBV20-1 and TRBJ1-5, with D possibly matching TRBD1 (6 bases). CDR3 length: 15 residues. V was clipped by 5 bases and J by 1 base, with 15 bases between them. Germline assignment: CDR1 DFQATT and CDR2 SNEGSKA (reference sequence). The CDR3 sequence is CSAGTPLRSNQPQHF. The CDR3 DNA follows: TGCAGTGCTGGGACACCCCTGCGGAGCAATCAGCCCCAGCATTTT.

CDR3 region: CASSRAAVTDTQYF. The CDR3 nucleotides are TGCGCCAGCAGCCGAGCGGCCGTGACAGATACGCAGTATTTT. This rearrangement joins TRBV4-3 to TRBJ2-3; TRBD2 is a possible D gene (5 bases). Germline values: CDR1 LGHNA, CDR2 YSLEER. The length of the CDR3 is 14 residues. The V end was cut by 4 bases, the J end by 3 bases, with 11 bases between.

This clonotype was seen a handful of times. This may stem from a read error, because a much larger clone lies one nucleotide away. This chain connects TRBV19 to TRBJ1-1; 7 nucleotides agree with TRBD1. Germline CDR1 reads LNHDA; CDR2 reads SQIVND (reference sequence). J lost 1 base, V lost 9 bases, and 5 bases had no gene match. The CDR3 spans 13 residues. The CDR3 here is CASTTGPNTEAFF. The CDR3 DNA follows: TGTGCCAGCACGACAGGGCCGAACACTGAAGCTTTCTTT.

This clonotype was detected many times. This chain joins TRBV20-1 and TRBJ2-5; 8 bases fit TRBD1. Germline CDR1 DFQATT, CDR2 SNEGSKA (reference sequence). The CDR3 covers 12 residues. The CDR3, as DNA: TGCTCCTGGGGACAGGATCAAGAGACCCAGTACTTC. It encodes CSWGQDQETQYF.

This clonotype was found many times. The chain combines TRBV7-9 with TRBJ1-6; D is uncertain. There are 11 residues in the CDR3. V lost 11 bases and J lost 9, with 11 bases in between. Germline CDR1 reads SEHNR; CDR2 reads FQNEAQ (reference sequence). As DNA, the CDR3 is TGTGCCTCACGAGGGATTTCACCCCTCCACTTT. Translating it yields CASRGISPLHF.

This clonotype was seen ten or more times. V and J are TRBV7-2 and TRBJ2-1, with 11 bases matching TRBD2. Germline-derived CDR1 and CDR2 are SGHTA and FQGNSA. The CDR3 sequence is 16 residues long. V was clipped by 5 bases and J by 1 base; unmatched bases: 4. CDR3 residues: CASSLGLAVSYNEQFF. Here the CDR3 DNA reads TGTGCCAGCAGCCTGGGACTAGCGGTTTCCTACAATGAGCAGTTCTTC. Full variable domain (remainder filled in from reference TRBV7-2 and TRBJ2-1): GAGVSQSPSNKVTEKGKDVELRCDPISGHTALYWYRQSLGQGLEFLIYFQGNSAPDKSGLPSDRFSAERTGGSVSTLTIQRTQQEDSAVYLCASSLGLAVSYNEQFFGPGTRLTVL.

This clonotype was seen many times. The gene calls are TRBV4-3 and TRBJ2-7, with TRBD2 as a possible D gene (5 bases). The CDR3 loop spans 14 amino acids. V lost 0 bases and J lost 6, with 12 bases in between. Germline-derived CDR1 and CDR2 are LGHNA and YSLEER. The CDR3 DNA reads TGCGCCAGCAGCCAAGATGGTCCCCGGGGCGAGCAGTACTTC. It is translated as CASSQDGPRGEQYF.

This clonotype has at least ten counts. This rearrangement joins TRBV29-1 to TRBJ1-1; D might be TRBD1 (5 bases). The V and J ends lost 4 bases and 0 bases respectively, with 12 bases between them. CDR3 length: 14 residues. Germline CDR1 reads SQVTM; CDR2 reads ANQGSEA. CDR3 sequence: CSVAMEGLNTEAFF. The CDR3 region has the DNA TGCAGCGTTGCTATGGAGGGACTGAACACTGAAGCTTTCTTT.

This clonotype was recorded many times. The CDR3 nucleotides are TGTGCCAGCAGCTTAGGGGCCCTACGGGGACGCGCCTACAATGAGCAGTTCTTC. Protein product: CASSLGALRGRAYNEQFF. V gene TRBV11-2 combines with J gene TRBJ2-1, with D tentatively TRBD1 or TRBD2 (5 bases each). Per the germline V gene, CDR1 is SGHAT and CDR2 is FQNNGV. V lost 1 base and J lost 2, with 18 bases in between. The CDR3 has 18 amino acids.

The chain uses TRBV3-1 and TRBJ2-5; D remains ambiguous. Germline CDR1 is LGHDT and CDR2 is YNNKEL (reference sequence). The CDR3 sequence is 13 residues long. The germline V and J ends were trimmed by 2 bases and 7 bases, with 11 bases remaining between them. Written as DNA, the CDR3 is TGTGCCAGCAGCCAACAGGTCCAATGGACCCAGTACTTC. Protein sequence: CASSQQVQWTQYF.

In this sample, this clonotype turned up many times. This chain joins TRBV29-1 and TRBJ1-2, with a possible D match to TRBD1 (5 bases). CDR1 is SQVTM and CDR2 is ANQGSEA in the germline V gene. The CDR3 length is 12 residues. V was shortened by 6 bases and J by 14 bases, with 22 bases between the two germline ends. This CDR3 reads CSVVWGLQGWTF. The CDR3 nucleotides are TGCAGCGTGGTGTGGGGACTCCAAGGCTGGACCTTC.